The T cell receptor beta chain under discussion was sequenced for a study of T cells after yellow fever vaccination. Conversion of TCR transcripts into cDNA relied on 5'RACE template switching, which added a universal primer site and UMIs. TCRdb used MiXCR to reprocess the 5' RACE reads, holding one entry per CDR3 protein. This table holds about 350,000 distinct CDR3 sequences, roughly 10% found once. Whole-study results and caveats: Researchers report a weaker secondary response that nonetheless peaked faster, day 5 versus 15. Just a small share of clonotypes turned up in the CD4 compartment as well as the CD8 compartment. Once the booster was given, most primary-vaccination clones reappeared, at over 95% for CD4 and over 85% for CD8.

About this clonotype: Its matching antigen is unknown.

CDR1 is SGHRS, CDR2 YFSETQ, per germline. The CDR3 spans 13 residues. Trimming left V 1 base short and J 2 bases short, with 6 bases between. This TCR was recovered from a man younger than 35 who received the YFV17D yellow fever vaccine. The material was PBMCs, obtained on the day of the first yellow fever vaccination. The genes are TRBV5-1 and TRBJ1-2; no clear D. In nucleotides, the CDR3 is TGCGCCAGCAGCTTGCTACAGAACTATGGCTACACCTTC. This translates into CASSLLQNYGYTF.